A single sample is the source of the 25 T cell receptor beta chains below, sequenced in a study of T cells after yellow fever vaccination. MiXCR was run by TCRdb on the 5' RACE reads, yielding one entry per CDR3 protein. The sample carries about 210,000 distinct CDR3 sequences, roughly 6.2% recorded once. Material: CD4+ T cells sorted from PBMCs, obtained on the day of the yellow fever booster vaccination. The receptors were gathered from a man aged 25 to 40 who received the YFV17D yellow fever vaccine.

This clonotype was seen a few times. The chain has TRBV30 and TRBJ2-1; D may be TRBD1 (5 bases). CDR1 GTSNPN and CDR2 SVGIG come from the germline V gene (reference sequence). The CDR3 is 15 amino acids. V dropped 4 bases and J dropped 6 bases, with 19 bases sitting between them. The CDR3 bases are TGTGCCTGGAATGCTCTCGCGGTTAGGGGCAATGAGCAGTTCTTC. The encoded protein is CAWNALAVRGNEQFF.

This clonotype was seen repeatedly, ten times or more. The chain recombines TRBV5-6 with TRBJ2-7, with D possibly TRBD1 on 6 matching bases. The germline CDR1 and CDR2 sequences are SGHDT and YYEEEE. Trimming stripped 4 bases from V and 6 bases from J, with 23 bases between. The CDR3 has 16 residues. The CDR3 DNA sequence: TGTGCCAGCAGCATGGGACAAATCTTGACACGTAGCGAGCAGTACTTC. Translated: CASSMGQILTRSEQYF.

This clonotype occurred a few times. The V and J genes are TRBV4-3 and TRBJ2-3, with TRBD1 as a possible D gene (6 bases). V gave up 0 bases and J gave up 8 bases, with 12 bases separating them. The germline CDR1 and CDR2 sequences are LGHNA and YSLEER. There are 14 residues in the CDR3. The CDR3: CASSQETEGGTQYF. The CDR3 nucleotides are TGCGCCAGCAGCCAAGAGACGGAAGGGGGTACGCAGTATTTT.

The chain uses TRBV10-1 and TRBJ2-6; no reliable D call. Between the trimmed V and J ends, which lost 2 bases and 3 bases, there was a span of 5 bases. The CDR3 runs to 14 residues. Germline V gene lookup returns CDR1 WNHNN and CDR2 SYGVQD (reference sequence). This chain's CDR3 is CASSEGFGANVLTF. DNA of the CDR3: TGCGCCAGCAGTGAGGGTTTTGGGGCCAACGTCCTGACTTTC.

In regard to this clonotype: The junction departs from the called germline gene at one end, perhaps through a read error. The chain is built from TRBV6-5 and TRBJ2-7; TRBD2 aligns across 8 bases. CDR3 length: 14 residues. CDR1 and CDR2 from the germline V gene are MNHEY and SVGAGI. The CDR3 DNA reads TGTGCCACCCGGGGGGGGTATAACTCCCACGAGCAGTACTTC. Translation gives CATRGGYNSHEQYF.

This sequence joins TRBV19 and TRBJ1-1; 11 bases align to TRBD1. The germline V gene encodes CDR1 LNHDA and CDR2 SQIVND (reference sequence). With V trimmed by 7 bases and J by 0 bases, 7 bases remained unmatched. There are 16 residues in the CDR3. The CDR3 DNA sequence: TGTGCCAGTAAGAAGTGGGACAGGGGGATGAACACTGAAGCTTTCTTT. It translates to CASKKWDRGMNTEAFF.

This clonotype showed up just a few times. The chain is built from TRBV7-2 and TRBJ2-2, with 8 bases identical to TRBD2. The CDR3 sequence is 13 residues long. The V segment lost 9 bases and the J segment 6 bases; nucleotides outside the gene matches: 6. Germline CDR1 SGHTA, CDR2 FQGNSA. The CDR3 nucleotides read TGTGCCAGTCGCCGGGAGGGGCCCGGGGAGCTGTTTTTT. Amino acids: CASRREGPGELFF.

In its sample, this clonotype was seen many times. This chain links TRBV28 with TRBJ1-3, with D perhaps matching TRBD1 (5 bases). Germline CDR1 reads MDHEN; CDR2 reads SYDVKM. V lost 6 bases to trimming and J lost 16 bases, with 22 bases between them. The CDR3 length is 13 residues. CDR3 nucleotides: TGTGCCAGCAGGCGGACATCTATTCCACCTATCTATTTT. This gives the protein CASRRTSIPPIYF.

This clonotype was seen a handful of times. The V call is TRBV20-1, the J call TRBJ2-3; 8 bases line up with TRBD2. The germline V gene has CDR1 DFQATT and CDR2 SNEGSKA (reference sequence). V shed 6 bases, J shed 5 bases, and the junction held 10 bases outside the gene matches. This CDR3 has 14 residues. The CDR3 protein is CSAPGTSLEDTQYF. The CDR3 bases are TGCAGTGCCCCCGGGACTAGTTTAGAAGATACGCAGTATTTT.

A few counts support this clonotype. The chain carries TRBV30 and TRBJ1-1, with D possibly being TRBD1 (5 bases). V lost 1 base and J lost 1, with 7 bases in between. Germline V gene lookup returns CDR1 GTSNPN and CDR2 SVGIG (reference sequence). There are 13 residues in the CDR3. DNA for the CDR3: TGTGCCTGGAGTGGAACAGGGAACACTGAAGCTTTCTTT. It specifies CAWSGTGNTEAFF.

As for this clonotype: The CDR3 does not end in the conserved phenylalanine or tryptophan, so this is likely a read error. This rearrangement joins TRBV5-1 to TRBJ2-3, with unresolved D. V lost 3 bases to trimming and J lost 0 bases, with 5 bases between them. The CDR3 is 13 amino acids. Per germline, CDR1 SGHRS and CDR2 YFSETQ. In DNA form, the CDR3 reads TGCGCCAGCAGCTCCACTAGCACAGATACGCAGTATTAT. It codes for CASSSTSTDTQYY.

This clonotype was picked up a small number of times. The rearrangement uses TRBV3-1 and TRBJ1-5, with D possibly TRBD1 on 6 matching bases. V was pared by 3 bases and J by 4 bases, with 13 bases between. Per germline, CDR1 LGHDT and CDR2 YNNKEL (reference sequence). The CDR3 has 15 amino acids. CDR3 residues: CASSQTRGANQPQHF. In DNA, the CDR3 is TGTGCCAGCAGCCAGACGCGGGGGGCGAATCAGCCCCAGCATTTT.

This clonotype has a count of ten or more. This chain links TRBV5-1 with TRBJ2-1; the D gene is possibly TRBD2 (6 bases). CDR3 length equals 16 residues. In germline, CDR1 is SGHRS, CDR2 YFSETQ. The V and J ends lost 1 base and 1 base respectively, with 12 bases between them. DNA for the CDR3: TGCGCCAGCAGCTTGCGATATAGCGGATCCTACAATGAGCAGTTCTTC. This sequence encodes CASSLRYSGSYNEQFF. Together with reference TRBV5-1 and TRBJ2-1, the CDR3 gives the full variable domain: KAGVTQTPRYLIKTRGQQVTLSCSPISGHRSVSWYQQTPGQGLQFLFEYFSETQRNKGNFPGRFSGRQFSNSRSEMNVSTLELGDSALYLCASSLRYSGSYNEQFFGPGTRLTVL.

This clonotype was observed at least ten times. The V gene is TRBV18, the J gene TRBJ2-7; TRBD2 agrees at 11 bases. V was clipped by 5 bases and J by 5 bases; unmatched bases: 8. Germline lookup yields CDR1 KGHSH and CDR2 LQKENI. The CDR3 extends over 15 amino acids. The CDR3 bases are TGTGCCAGCTCAGTGGGACTAGCGGCACTCAACGAGCAGTACTTC. Translated: CASSVGLAALNEQYF.

With respect to this clonotype: A much more abundant neighbour one base away suggests this may be a read error. The CDR3 ends on some other residue instead of the conserved phenylalanine or tryptophan, so this is likely a read error. The CDR3 spells CASSLSGLVADTQYY. The CDR3 nucleotides are TGTGCCAGCAGCTTATCCGGACTAGTAGCCGATACGCAGTATTAT. This rearrangement joins TRBV7-2 to TRBJ2-3; 7 bases map to TRBD2. V shed 2 bases, J shed 6 bases, and the junction held 8 bases outside the gene matches. The CDR3 runs 15 residues. CDR1 is SGHTA and CDR2 is FQGNSA in the germline V gene.

The chain is built from TRBV2 and TRBJ2-1; D is possibly TRBD1 or TRBD2 (5 bases each). The CDR3 extends over 14 amino acids. The V end lost 2 bases, the J end lost 15 bases, and 20 bases lay between the germline ends. CDR1 SNHLY and CDR2 FYNNEI come from the germline V gene. Here the CDR3 reads CASSESSGQRFPFF. In DNA, the CDR3 is TGTGCCAGCAGTGAATCCTCGGGGCAGCGGTTCCCGTTCTTC.

The chain is built from TRBV5-1 and TRBJ2-1; 7 bases align to TRBD2. Germline V gives CDR1 SGHRS, CDR2 YFSETQ. CDR3 length: 16 residues. Losses at the gene ends were 3 bases for V and 1 base for J; bases not matched to a gene: 7. CDR3 DNA: TGCGCCAGCAGCTGGAGCGGGGAGAGTTCCTACAATGAGCAGTTCTTC. Its protein product is CASSWSGESSYNEQFF.

This clonotype has at least ten counts. The chain joins TRBV6-5 to TRBJ2-5; TRBD2 agrees at 10 bases. The J segment lost 5 bases and the V segment lost 5 bases, leaving 8 bases of the junction unmatched. CDR1 is MNHEY, CDR2 SVGAGI, per germline. CDR3 size: 15 residues. The CDR3, as DNA: TGTGCCAGCAGTCGCCCAACTAGCGGGACGGAGACCCAGTACTTC. Encoded protein: CASSRPTSGTETQYF.

This clonotype was seen ten or more times. The rearrangement joins TRBV5-1 to TRBJ1-3; tentatively, D is TRBD1 (6 bases). The length of the CDR3 is 15 residues. Germline loops: CDR1 SGHRS, CDR2 YFSETQ. V was pared by 7 bases and J by 1 base, with 15 bases between. In nucleotides, the CDR3 is TGCGCCAGCCGACCCCTAGGGACATCTGGAAACACCATATATTTT. It codes for CASRPLGTSGNTIYF.

The table lists this clonotype with a count of one. In DNA, the CDR3 is TGTGCCAGCAGCTTAACAGAGAACACTGAAGCTTTCTTT. It encodes CASSLTENTEAFF. The chain carries TRBV7-2 and TRBJ1-1; D is undetermined. V lost 2 bases, J lost 1 base, and 5 bases lay in between. The CDR3 is made up of 13 amino acids. Looked up from germline, CDR1 is SGHTA and CDR2 is FQGNSA.

This clonotype was recorded at least ten times. CDR3 DNA sequence: TGTGCCATCAGTGAGTCCACTAGGGGCTCCGGGGAGCTGTTTTTT. It specifies CAISESTRGSGELFF. The chain combines TRBV10-3 with TRBJ2-2, with D perhaps given as TRBD1 or TRBD2 (5 bases each). The V and J ends lost 0 bases and 6 bases respectively, with 11 bases between them. CDR3 length equals 15 residues. The germline gives CDR1 ENHRY, CDR2 SYGVKD.

This clonotype was observed many times. The rearrangement joins TRBV5-1 to TRBJ2-1; 11 bases are shared with TRBD2. With V trimmed by 4 bases and J by 9 bases, 9 bases remained unmatched. The germline gives CDR1 SGHRS, CDR2 YFSETQ. The CDR3 is 15 amino acids. CDR3 bases: TGCGCCAGCAGCGAAACTAGCGGGAGTAGGGGTGAGCAGTTCTTC. Amino acids: CASSETSGSRGEQFF.

A few counts support this clonotype. This chain links TRBV5-1 with TRBJ2-7; 9 nucleotides line up with TRBD1. V shed 3 bases and J 7 bases; nucleotides not matched to a gene: 8. The CDR3 totals 14 residues. Germline CDR1 and CDR2: SGHRS and YFSETQ. CDR3 DNA sequence: TGCGCCAGCAGCTCCTCACAGGGGGCGCGTGAGCAGTACTTC. Protein: CASSSSQGAREQYF.

This clonotype was observed a handful of times. V and J are TRBV7-9 and TRBJ2-3; D not certain. Trimming left V 10 bases short and J 3 bases short, with 23 bases between. Per the germline V gene, CDR1 is SEHNR and CDR2 is FQNEAQ (reference sequence). This CDR3 region has 16 residues. The CDR3: CAIPHNKGQRTDTQYF. Written as DNA, the CDR3 is TGTGCCATCCCACATAATAAAGGGCAACGGACAGATACGCAGTATTTT. The full variable domain, with the rest looked up from reference TRBV7-9 and TRBJ2-3, is DTGVSQNPRHKITKRGQNVTFRCDPISEHNRLYWYRQTLGQGPEFLTYFQNEAQLEKSRLLSDRFSAERPKGSFSTLEIQRTEQGDSAMYLCAIPHNKGQRTDTQYFGPGTRLTVL.

This clonotype was counted only a few times. This chain connects TRBV10-3 to TRBJ2-1; D not certain. The germline V and J ends were trimmed by 4 bases and 4 bases, with 8 bases remaining between them. This CDR3 comprises 13 residues. Germline CDR1 reads ENHRY; CDR2 reads SYGVKD. DNA of the CDR3: TGTGCCATCAGTGCCGTGGAGTACAATGAGCAGTTCTTC. Translating it yields CAISAVEYNEQFF.